The 17 T cell receptor beta chains below come from one sample, sequenced in a study of cytomegalovirus exposure and HLA in healthy donors. Primers: 60 Vbeta forward and 13 Jbeta reverse. Using immunoSEQ multiplex PCR, the repertoire was profiled, and TCRdb retains in-frame clones only, with some absent. The table has 100,000 to 150,000 clones, around 83% seen once; the top ten hold approximately 2.6%. The sample was PBMCs. The origin of the receptors is a man aged 45-65 years in good health and CMV-seronegative.

The V call is TRBV4-2, the J call TRBJ2-5; D uncertain. Germline lookup yields CDR1 LGHNA and CDR2 YNFKEQ. The CDR3 runs 14 residues. Trimming took off 1 base at V and 3 bases at J, with 9 bases between the two ends. The DNA for the CDR3 is TGTGCCAGCAGCCAAGTTGCGCTAGAAGAGACCCAGTACTTC. It codes for CASSQVALEETQYF.

The chain has TRBV9 and TRBJ2-3; 11 positions match TRBD2. Per germline, CDR1 SGDLS and CDR2 YYNGEE. Germline trimming cut 1 base from V and 3 bases from J; bases unmatched to any gene: 13. The CDR3 has 19 amino acids. The CDR3 nucleotides are TGTGCCAGCAGCGTATCTTTAGCGGGGGGGCCTACGGAAACAGATACGCAGTATTTT. Protein product: CASSVSLAGGPTETDTQYF.

In its sample, this clone was seen a few times. The J gene is TRBJ1-6, the V gene TRBV9, with 11 bases lining up with TRBD1. Germline V gene sequence: CDR1 SGDLS, CDR2 YYNGEE. Germline trimming cut 4 bases from V and 7 bases from J; bases unmatched to any gene: 4. The CDR3 runs 15 residues. The CDR3 region has the DNA TGTGCCAGCAGCACCCGGACAGGGGGCAATTCACCCCTCCACTTT. The encoded protein is CASSTRTGGNSPLHF.

Note on this clone: Germline and junction disagree at one end, which may indicate a read error. The chain is built from TRBV19 and TRBJ1-5, with a tentative D call TRBD1 (6 bases). The CDR3 runs to 19 residues. Germline-derived CDR1 and CDR2 are LNHDA and SQIVND (reference sequence). The CDR3 loop reads CASSIEAYVGEWDNQRQHF. The CDR3 nucleotides read TGTGCCAGTAGTATAGAGGCCTACGTAGGGGAGTGGGACAATCAGCGCCAGCATTTT.

Here the CDR3 DNA reads TGTGCCACCTACGGCGGGTTTGACACTGAAGCTTTCTTT. Translated, it gives CATYGGFDTEAFF. V is TRBV7-9 and J is TRBJ1-1; no reliable D call. V dropped 10 bases and J dropped 3 bases, with 15 bases sitting between them. CDR1 SEHNR and CDR2 FQNEAQ come from the germline V gene (reference sequence). The CDR3 is 13 amino acids.

V is TRBV5-1 and J is TRBJ2-5; D is undetermined. There are 14 residues in the CDR3. The V and J ends lost 0 bases and 4 bases respectively, with 10 bases between them. CDR1 is SGHRS and CDR2 is YFSETQ in the germline V gene. Here the CDR3 reads CASSLGGPPETQYF. The CDR3 DNA reads as TGCGCCAGCAGCTTGGGAGGCCCTCCAGAGACCCAGTACTTC. The variable domain in full, completed from reference TRBV5-1 and TRBJ2-5, reads KAGVTQTPRYLIKTRGQQVTLSCSPISGHRSVSWYQQTPGQGLQFLFEYFSETQRNKGNFPGRFSGRQFSNSRSEMNVSTLELGDSALYLCASSLGGPPETQYFGPGTRLLVL.

This rearrangement joins TRBV7-6 to TRBJ2-5, with TRBD2 as a possible D gene (5 bases). The V gene's germline CDR1 is SGHVS and CDR2 FNYEAQ. The germline V and J ends were trimmed by 5 bases and 3 bases, with 10 bases remaining between them. This CDR3 has 13 residues. The DNA of the CDR3 is TGTGCCAGCAGCCCTTACGGGAAAGAGACCCAGTACTTC. Protein: CASSPYGKETQYF.

The J gene is TRBJ2-7, the V gene TRBV5-1; tentatively, D is TRBD1 (5 bases). The germline CDR1 and CDR2 sequences are SGHRS and YFSETQ. Between the trimmed V and J ends, which lost 3 bases and 2 bases, there was a span of 9 bases. This CDR3 has 13 amino acids. As DNA, the CDR3 is TGCGCCAGCAGCTCGACAGTCACCTACGAGCAGTACTTC. This gives the protein CASSSTVTYEQYF. Full variable domain (remainder filled in from reference TRBV5-1 and TRBJ2-7): KAGVTQTPRYLIKTRGQQVTLSCSPISGHRSVSWYQQTPGQGLQFLFEYFSETQRNKGNFPGRFSGRQFSNSRSEMNVSTLELGDSALYLCASSSTVTYEQYFGPGTRLTVT.

The J gene is TRBJ1-5, the V gene TRBV2; the match to TRBD1 covers 10 bases. J was trimmed by 6 bases and V by 6 bases; bases with no gene match: 11. This CDR3 is 16 amino acids long. The germline gives CDR1 SNHLY, CDR2 FYNNEI. As DNA, the CDR3 is TGTGCCAGCAGCGACACCTGGACAGGGGGTCGTCAGCCCCAGCATTTT. It yields the protein CASSDTWTGGRQPQHF.

This chain joins TRBV7-8 and TRBJ1-6, with 8 bases lining up with TRBD1. Germline trimming cut 5 bases from V and 13 bases from J; bases unmatched to any gene: 19. The CDR3 is made up of 17 amino acids. Germline V CDR1 and CDR2: SGHVS, FQNEAQ. The chain's CDR3 is CASSPRRPGQETRPLHF. The DNA of the CDR3 is TGTGCCAGCAGCCCCAGGAGGCCGGGACAGGAGACGAGGCCCCTCCACTTT.

V and J are TRBV7-9 and TRBJ2-7; 9 positions agree with TRBD2. Unmatched junction bases numbered 9, after V lost 5 bases and J lost 7 bases. The CDR3 is 14 residues long. Germline V gives CDR1 SEHNR, CDR2 FQNEAQ (reference sequence). The CDR3 reads CASSPGTSLEEQYF. The CDR3 nucleotides are TGTGCCAGCAGCCCAGGGACTAGCCTGGAGGAGCAGTACTTC.

The chain recombines TRBV7-9 with TRBJ1-2; D ambiguous. This CDR3 spans 14 amino acids. CDR1 is SEHNR and CDR2 is FQNEAQ in the germline V gene (reference sequence). V lost 2 bases and J 1 base, leaving 8 bases between the germline ends. CDR3 residues: CASSLSGYNYGYTF. In DNA form, the CDR3 reads TGTGCCAGCAGCTTATCAGGCTATAACTATGGCTACACCTTC. Full variable domain (missing parts from reference TRBV7-9 and TRBJ1-2): DTGVSQNPRHKITKRGQNVTFRCDPISEHNRLYWYRQTLGQGPEFLTYFQNEAQLEKSRLLSDRFSAERPKGSFSTLEIQRTEQGDSAMYLCASSLSGYNYGYTFGSGTRLTVV.

V gene TRBV6-5 combines with J gene TRBJ2-2; the D gene is possibly TRBD1 (8 bases). V was trimmed by 10 bases and J by 2 bases, leaving 17 bases between them. The CDR3 covers 15 residues. CDR1 is MNHEY, CDR2 SVGAGI, per germline. The CDR3, as DNA: TGTGCCACCAAGCGGGGACAGGATAACACCGGGGAGCTGTTTTTT. It is translated as CATKRGQDNTGELFF.

This sequence joins TRBV19 and TRBJ1-5, with a weak D call TRBD1 (6 bases). Trimming stripped 1 base from V and 7 bases from J, with 11 bases between. CDR1 LNHDA and CDR2 SQIVND come from the germline V gene (reference sequence). The CDR3 loop spans 14 amino acids. In nucleotides, the CDR3 is TGTGCCAGTAGTATAGCTGGGGGCGGGCAGCCCCAGCATTTT. Its translation is CASSIAGGGQPQHF.

This clone has a handful of counts. This chain links TRBV2 with TRBJ1-2; D is possibly TRBD1 (5 bases). V was clipped by 8 bases and J by 10 bases, with 17 bases between them. Germline lookup yields CDR1 SNHLY and CDR2 FYNNEI. There are 12 residues in the CDR3. CDR3: CASVRDSESYTF. Here the CDR3 DNA reads TGTGCCAGCGTGCGAGACAGCGAATCCTACACCTTC.

V is TRBV4-3 and J is TRBJ2-7; 7 bases map to TRBD1. V lost 0 bases, J lost 4 bases, and 12 bases stayed unmatched. CDR3 length: 17 amino acids. Germline CDR1 and CDR2: LGHNA and YSLEER. CDR3 bases: TGCGCCAGCAGCCAAGAAACAGAAAGGGGGCCGGGGTACGAGCAGTACTTC. This codes for CASSQETERGPGYEQYF.

The rearrangement links TRBV27 to TRBJ1-6; 7 bases line up with TRBD1. The CDR3 spans 15 residues. With V trimmed by 3 bases and J by 5 bases, 4 bases remained unmatched. Germline CDR1 is MNHEY and CDR2 is SMNVEV (reference sequence). CDR3 bases: TGTGCCAGCAGTTTCGGACAGGCAAATAATTCACCCCTCCACTTT. Translation gives CASSFGQANNSPLHF.